The entry below describes one TCR beta chain. No antigen is known for it. Qualities for individual bases were not recorded, and no much larger clone is one base off. Library preparation was by the immunoSEQ multiplex PCR assay. Adaptive Biotechnologies (Seattle, WA) carried out the genomic DNA extraction, TRB sequencing and normalization. The study's processing was this. Clonality was calculated as one minus the Shannon entropy of productive TRB sequences, normalized by log2 of unique productive sequences. KLL-specific clonotypes in tumors were found by matching TCRbeta CDR3 amino acid sequences to the sequences from the tetramer-sorted sample of each patient. This is the immuneACCESS table as TCRdb keeps it, with only in-frame sequences that have V and J called. A part of the clones is gone; compared with another copy, unresolved V genes explain less than half, and the rest is unexplained. V and J calls and clone size are as listed in that table; D and trimming were resolved from the DNA. Counted in this sample were 20,000 to 30,000 clones; 70% to 90% of them appeared once. Roughly 2.6% of the sample rests with the top ten.

By immunohistochemistry, the tumors of all patients showed robust positive staining for Merkel cell polyomavirus Large T antigen. About twelve Merkel cell carcinoma patients were included, each with robust KLL-tetramer+ populations (above 0.04% of CD8+ T cells) in blood and/or cultured TIL. Every patient was Caucasian, and patient ages ranged from about 50 to 85 years, with a median of roughly 62 years. Lymph node tumors were analyzed for patients with unknown primaries who presented with nodal disease, or when insufficient primary tissue was available. The data derive from a study of tumor-infiltrating T cells and Merkel cell polyomavirus (dated by TCRdb to between 2016 and 2019). Some background on the complete study: CD8+ T cells specific for the Merkel cell polyomavirus KLL epitope were examined in Merkel cell carcinoma patients. Patients presented at varying disease stages and were followed for a median of about 2.5 years, with a range of 1. Patient treatments varied, were not standardized, and included chemotherapy, radiation and immunotherapies. TRB sequencing covered KLL-tetramer-sorted cells from blood or tumor-infiltrating lymphocytes in 14 samples, plus 12 matched whole-tumor samples. Most whole-tumor samples were 25-micron curls cut from formalin-fixed, paraffin-embedded tissue blocks. In the whole study, one tumor sample was a frozen nodal tumor digest, and another tumor sample was a flash-frozen core biopsy of a metastasis.

Trimming costs V 2 bases and J 6 bases, and their ends lie 28 bases apart. The germline V gene yields SGHTS for CDR1 and YDEGEE for CDR2. The CDR3 covers 19 residues, taking in both the cysteine and the phenylalanine. The sequence is cut down to CDR3 DNA, 57 bases in frame from base 1. Study-level results and caveats: The small sample size of the study (n of about 13 patients) is recognized as a limitation. Only a single viral epitope was studied, so T cells against other Merkel cell polyomavirus epitopes were not captured. More unique KLL-specific clonotypes in tumors (roughly 5-108 vs 0-3) was associated with a significant MCC-specific survival advantage (P = 0.0051). Significantly improved MCC-specific survival was associated with a higher fraction of KLL-specific T cells within tumors (about 1.8-18% versus about 0-0.14%). KLL-specific TRB repertoires proved diverse and largely private: among over 300 unique sequences, only one clonotype was public, and a couple of patients shared that clonotype.

The sample taken for sequencing was lymph node tissue. The V and J genes are TRBV5-8 and TRBJ2-3; possibly the D gene is TRBD2, per 7 matching bases. This sequence originates from a man aged 50-59 years with Merkel cell carcinoma. The CDR3 protein: CASSFGFLRGASLADTQYF. The sequence in DNA is TGTGCCAGCAGCTTTGGGTTCTTACGGGGGGCCTCCCTAGCTGATACGCAGTATTTT.